A selection of T cell receptor beta chains follows, all from one sample in a study of T cells in Graves' hyperthyroidism and ophthalmopathy. TCRdb processed the multiplex PCR reads anew with MiXCR; each CDR3 protein has one entry. The sample records about 600,000 distinct CDR3 sequences, about a sixth being singletons. The sequencing input was blood. These receptors all stem from a middle-aged woman with Graves' ophthalmopathy. The CDR3 runs from the conserved cysteine through the conserved F or W.

v_gene,CDR3aa
TRBV10-2,CASSKTGWNTEAFF
TRBV6-5,CASSYSTRGDTEAFF
TRBV2,CASRRVSGPYEQYF
TRBV11-2,CASSLGQVQETQYF
TRBV6-1,CASTSLDNSGNTIYF
TRBV20-1,CSARQGLGNTEAFF
TRBV5-5,CASSSPGVTGELFF
TRBV7-9,CASSRVQGASYEQYF
TRBV9,CASSVGGSSSYEQYF
TRBV28,CASSFGAAYNQPQHF
TRBV6-2/TRBV6-3,CASSYYQATEAFF
TRBV11-2,CASSLGGSIRSSGNTIYF
TRBV20-1,CSASVGGLDTQYF
TRBV24-1,CATNGLHTGELFF
TRBV27,CASSSSPRTYGYTF
TRBV18,CASSPLVDQPQHF
TRBV6-2/TRBV6-3,CASRTTRTGGLTNQPQHF
TRBV9,CASRISWNTGELFF
TRBV6-2/TRBV6-3,CASSYSRYGGSNEQFF
TRBV12-3/TRBV12-4,CASSPYGPATNEKLFF
TRBV5-8,CASTLGGPTGELFF
TRBV12-3/TRBV12-4,CASSLVQGLYTDTQYF
TRBV28,CASSLGTADKNYGYTF
TRBV3-1,CASTTLWGTPQHF
TRBV28,CASSVAGVGETQYF